Below, 9 T cell receptor beta chains from the same sample are listed, as sequenced in a study of STAT5B mutations in CD4+ large granular lymphocyte leukemia. Here immunoSEQ multiplex PCR was the method, and the copy in TCRdb shows in-frame clones only, minus some. The profile shows approximately 27,000 clones, about 86% of them singletons. Sequencing was performed on CD4+ T cells from blood buffy coats. The receptors derive from a human donor in good health.

The chain carries TRBV7-2 and TRBJ2-1; either TRBD1 or TRBD2 may supply D (6 bases each). Germline CDR1 and CDR2: SGHTA and FQGNSA. There are 15 residues in the CDR3. Between the trimmed V and J ends, which lost 5 bases and 5 bases, there was a span of 16 bases. CDR3 sequence: CASSPPGAADNEQFF. CDR3 nucleotides: TGTGCCAGCAGCCCGCCGGGGGCGGCGGACAATGAGCAGTTCTTC. The variable domain in full, with the rest retrieved from reference TRBV7-2 and TRBJ2-1, is GAGVSQSPSNKVTEKGKDVELRCDPISGHTALYWYRQSLGQGLEFLIYFQGNSAPDKSGLPSDRFSAERTGGSVSTLTIQRTQQEDSAVYLCASSPPGAADNEQFFGPGTRLTVL.

The table lists this clone with a count of one. This chain connects TRBV10-3 to TRBJ2-5; tentatively, D is TRBD1 (6 bases). V gave up 0 bases and J gave up 4 bases, with 18 bases separating them. The CDR3 is 17 amino acids. Germline CDR1 reads ENHRY; CDR2 reads SYGVKD. CDR3 DNA sequence: TGTGCCATCAGTGAGTCGGGGGCGGCAGGGCAAGGAGAGACCCAGTACTTC. Translated, it gives CAISESGAAGQGETQYF.

The chain employs TRBV7-2 and TRBJ2-7, with D tentatively TRBD2 (6 bases). The length of the CDR3 is 16 residues. Trimming shortened V by 7 bases and J by 2 bases, and 21 bases separated the two germline ends. Germline CDR1 is SGHTA and CDR2 is FQGNSA. CDR3 loop: CASNNNAGGLAYEQYF. As DNA, the CDR3 is TGTGCCAGCAACAATAACGCCGGGGGACTCGCCTACGAGCAGTACTTC. The variable domain in full, with the rest retrieved from reference TRBV7-2 and TRBJ2-7, is GAGVSQSPSNKVTEKGKDVELRCDPISGHTALYWYRQSLGQGLEFLIYFQGNSAPDKSGLPSDRFSAERTGGSVSTLTIQRTQQEDSAVYLCASNNNAGGLAYEQYFGPGTRLTVT.

This rearrangement joins TRBV6-1 to TRBJ2-6, with 7 bases aligning to TRBD2. J lost 0 bases, V lost 0 bases, and 11 bases had no gene match. Germline CDR1 MNHNS, CDR2 SASEGT. The CDR3 is 20 residues long. The CDR3 nucleotides read TGTGCCAGCAGTGAAGCGCTTCTGGGGGGGAGGGACTCTGGGGCCAACGTCCTGACTTTC. Its protein is CASSEALLGGRDSGANVLTF.

The V gene is TRBV2, the J gene TRBJ2-1; D gene ambiguous. Looked up from germline, CDR1 is SNHLY and CDR2 is FYNNEI. The V end was cut by 4 bases, the J end by 9 bases, with 4 bases between. This CDR3 contains 10 residues. CDR3 coding DNA: TGTGCCAGCAGTGTACGTGAGCAGTTCTTC. Translating it yields CASSVREQFF.

This chain links TRBV10-3 with TRBJ1-6, with 7 bases aligning to TRBD1. CDR3 length: 16 amino acids. The germline CDR1 and CDR2 sequences are ENHRY and SYGVKD. Trimming took 2 bases from V and 0 from J; bases not matched to a gene: 1. This CDR3 is CAISEGQDSYNSPLHF. The CDR3 DNA reads as TGTGCCATCAGTGAGGGACAGGACTCCTATAATTCACCCCTCCACTTT.

The rearrangement joins TRBV14 to TRBJ2-1; 8 bases fit TRBD2. CDR1 SGHDN and CDR2 FVKESK come from the germline V gene. The CDR3 spans 15 residues. The V segment lost 5 bases and the J segment 8 bases; nucleotides outside the gene matches: 11. This CDR3 reads CASSASGAGGDEQFF. As DNA, the CDR3 is TGTGCCAGCAGCGCTAGCGGAGCCGGGGGGGATGAGCAGTTCTTC.

CDR3 bases: TGTGCCAGCCTAGAAGGAGGCAATGAGCAGTTCTTC. Protein product: CASLEGGNEQFF. The V and J genes are TRBV2 and TRBJ2-1; D is perhaps TRBD2 (5 bases). V shed 8 bases and J shed 6 bases, with 11 bases lying between them. The germline gives CDR1 SNHLY, CDR2 FYNNEI. CDR3 length: 12 amino acids.

The gene calls are TRBV21-1 and TRBJ2-7; TRBD2, the table's D call, lacks a check against the DNA. TRBV21-1 is termed a pseudogene. This CDR3 has 16 amino acids. In DNA form, the CDR3 reads TGTGCCAGCAGCAAAGTGCGCGGGGGGGTTCACTACGAGCAGTACGTC. This sequence encodes CASSKVRGGVHYEQYV.